This T cell receptor (beta chain) was recorded in a study of regulatory T cells in long-lasting Graves disease. Study-level points and caveats: Peripheral blood was the sole material, not thyroid tissue. The TCR repertoire of persistent Graves' patients was less diverse than that of newly diagnosed ones. Authors noted too few samples as a limitation.

Worth noting for this clonotype: The antigen is undetermined.

Time point denoted: persistent/refractory GD, antithyroid drugs over 5 years with positive TRAb. The authors made the TCR library using RNA they extracted from PBMCs. Arm-PCR of CDR3 regions and iRepertoire HTBI primers were the basis on which TCR beta libraries were built. MiXCR, applied by TCRdb to the multiplex PCR reads, yields one record per CDR3 protein. The table shows some 470,000 distinct CDR3 sequences, with roughly 21% occurring only once. The sample in question was peripheral blood mononuclear cells (PBMCs), obtained when the disease was refractory, from a patient treated with antithyroid drugs. This TCR was recovered from a female donor with Graves disease.

Written as DNA, the CDR3 is TGTGCCAGCAGCTTAGCGGGGGGACAGGTTCTCAATGAGCAGTTCTTC. It translates to CASSLAGGQVLNEQFF. The chain is built from TRBV7-2 and TRBJ2-1; 8 positions match TRBD1. The V segment lost 0 bases and the J segment 6 bases; nucleotides outside the gene matches: 7. CDR1 is SGHTA and CDR2 is FQGNSA in the germline V gene. The CDR3 sequence is 16 residues long.